The 17 T cell receptor beta chains in this list originate from one sample, sequenced in a study of blood T cell repertoires in COVID-19. Sequenced by immunoSEQ multiplex PCR; TCRdb stores in-frame clones only, minus some. This table has 150,000 or so clones, about nine tenths appearing once. Specimen: peripheral blood. These receptors came from a woman aged 70-85 years with acute or convalescent COVID-19.

In this sample, this clone turned up a few times. V usage is TRBV10-3 and J usage is TRBJ2-7; TRBD1 matches 9 bases. V lost 10 bases and J lost 3; bases outside the gene matches: 4. CDR1 and CDR2 (germline): ENHRY, SYGVKD. The CDR3 has 12 residues. Here the CDR3 DNA reads TGTGCCAGCGACAGGGGGGGCTACGAGCAGTACTTC. Its translation is CASDRGGYEQYF.

The chain is built from TRBV10-2 and TRBJ1-1, with D unresolved. V lost 6 bases to trimming and J lost 6 bases, with 14 bases between them. The CDR3 extends over 13 amino acids. Germline assignment: CDR1 WSHSY and CDR2 SAAADI. For the CDR3, the DNA is TGCGCCAGCAGCCGACACGATGGCGCTGAAGCTTTCTTT. As protein: CASSRHDGAEAFF.

The CDR3 here is CASSQKTGGNYGYTF. CDR3 nucleotides: TGTGCCAGCAGCCAAAAGACAGGGGGCAACTATGGCTACACCTTC. The chain carries TRBV3-1 (or the pseudogene TRBV3-2) and TRBJ1-2; TRBD1 aligns across 10 bases. Germline CDR1 LGHDT, CDR2 YNNKEL (reference sequence). Losses at the gene ends were 2 bases for V and 2 bases for J; bases not matched to a gene: 2. The CDR3 totals 15 residues.

J is TRBJ2-3 and V is TRBV7-2; 8 nucleotides align to TRBD2. Trimming at V came to 5 bases and at J to 6 bases, leaving 10 bases not matched to a gene. Per germline, CDR1 SGHTA and CDR2 FQGNSA. This CDR3 region has 15 residues. Here the CDR3 DNA reads TGTGCCAGCAGCCCCACTGGCGGGGGGTGGGATACGCAGTATTTT. Translation gives CASSPTGGGWDTQYF.

V gene TRBV29-1 combines with J gene TRBJ2-3; D is unresolved. V lost 3 bases to trimming and J lost 2 bases, with 18 bases between them. Germline CDR1 SQVTM, CDR2 ANQGSEA. The CDR3 is 16 residues long. In DNA form, the CDR3 reads TGCAGCGTTGAGCCCCTAGACTTAGCTTTCACAGATACGCAGTATTTT. Amino acids: CSVEPLDLAFTDTQYF.

The chain combines TRBV6-6 with TRBJ1-4; the D gene is possibly TRBD1 (6 bases). Per germline, CDR1 MNHNY and CDR2 SVGAGI (reference sequence). With 6 bases removed from V and 13 bases from J, the gap between germline ends came to 18 bases. The CDR3 covers 13 residues. The CDR3 region has the DNA TGTGCCAGCAGAACCGAAGGAGGGGGGGGACTGTTTTTT. It yields the protein CASRTEGGGGLFF.

This chain connects TRBV11-2 to TRBJ1-1; the D is unclear. The V gene lost 2 bases and the J gene lost 3 bases, with 13 bases spanning the gap. Germline CDR1 and CDR2: SGHAT and FQNNGV. The CDR3 loop spans 15 amino acids. CDR3: CASSLFLGGHTEAFF. DNA for the CDR3: TGTGCCAGCAGCTTATTTTTAGGAGGGCACACTGAAGCTTTCTTT.

The chain employs TRBV15 and TRBJ1-5, with 9 bases lining up with TRBD1. With 4 bases clipped from V and 0 bases from J, the junction kept 10 bases outside the gene matches. The germline CDR1 and CDR2 sequences are LNHNV and YYDKDF (reference sequence). The CDR3 is 18 residues long. The CDR3 DNA follows: TGTGCCACCAGCAAAGGACAGGGGATAACTTATAGCAATCAGCCCCAGCATTTT. Amino acid sequence: CATSKGQGITYSNQPQHF.

V is TRBV7-3 and J is TRBJ2-1, with D possibly being TRBD2 (6 bases). Trimming shortened V by 0 bases and J by 2 bases, and 11 bases separated the two germline ends. Germline V lookup: CDR1 SGHTA, CDR2 FQGTGA. The CDR3 runs to 16 residues. CDR3 nucleotides: TGTGCCAGCAGCTTAACATCTGCGGGGACCTACAATGAGCAGTTCTTC. Translation: CASSLTSAGTYNEQFF.

This CDR3 is CASSSRRGAGELFF. The DNA of the CDR3 is TGTGCCAGCAGCTCGAGGCGGGGTGCCGGGGAGCTGTTTTTT. The J gene is TRBJ2-2, the V gene TRBV28; a weak D match, TRBD2 (6 bases). The ends were cut back, 6 bases at V and 6 bases at J, with 14 bases in the middle. CDR3 length: 14 residues. The germline V gene encodes CDR1 MDHEN and CDR2 SYDVKM.

This clone was counted once. V gene TRBV30 combines with J gene TRBJ1-1; 9 nucleotides match TRBD1. V was pared by 3 bases and J by 5 bases, with 4 bases of the junction left unmatched. The CDR3 contains 13 residues. CDR1 is GTSNPN and CDR2 is SVGIG in the germline V gene (reference sequence). Written as DNA, the CDR3 is TGTGCCTGGAGCAGGGACAGGGATACTGAAGCTTTCTTT. This encodes CAWSRDRDTEAFF.

The chain has TRBV6-1 and TRBJ2-6; 7 positions agree with TRBD1. CDR1 and CDR2 (germline): MNHNS, SASEGT. The ends lost 0 bases at V and 2 bases at J; junction bases unmatched: 10. This CDR3 spans 19 amino acids. The CDR3: CASSEAATGSVAGANVLTF. The CDR3 coding sequence is TGTGCCAGCAGTGAAGCGGCGACAGGGAGTGTCGCTGGGGCCAACGTCCTGACTTTC.

The CDR3 reads CASSRQGNGNQPQHF. CDR3 nucleotide sequence: TGTGCCAGCAGTCGACAGGGTAATGGCAATCAGCCCCAGCATTTT. This chain joins TRBV6-5 and TRBJ1-5; 7 nucleotides agree with TRBD1. J gave up 2 bases and V 5 bases, and 6 bases lay outside the gene matches. The CDR3 consists of 15 residues. Looked up from germline, CDR1 is MNHEY and CDR2 is SVGAGI.

In DNA, the CDR3 is TGTGCCAGCAGCTCGACTAGCGGCTCCTACAATGAGCAGTTCTTC. It yields the protein CASSSTSGSYNEQFF. The V gene is TRBV7-6, the J gene TRBJ2-1, with 9 bases identical to TRBD2. The CDR3 contains 15 residues. Germline CDR1 SGHVS, CDR2 FNYEAQ. Trimming cost V 4 bases and J 0 bases; bases outside gene matches: 1.

This chain links TRBV19 with TRBJ1-2, with D perhaps TRBD1 (5 bases). Trimming shortened V by 6 bases and J by 7 bases, and 15 bases separated the two germline ends. Germline CDR1 is LNHDA and CDR2 is SQIVND (reference sequence). This CDR3 region has 13 residues. CDR3 sequence: CASRTADSVGYTF. CDR3 sequence (DNA): TGTGCCAGTAGGACAGCCGACAGCGTTGGCTACACCTTC.

The chain couples TRBV27 to TRBJ1-2; tentative D call: TRBD1 (6 bases). The V gene's germline CDR1 is MNHEY and CDR2 SMNVEV (reference sequence). Trimming took off 5 bases at V and 2 bases at J, with 21 bases between the two ends. The CDR3 contains 17 residues. The CDR3 DNA sequence: TGTGCCAGCAGTCTAAAGTTCGGGACACCATCCAACTATGGCTACACCTTC. Protein: CASSLKFGTPSNYGYTF.

The V and J genes are TRBV19 and TRBJ1-1; a possible D gene is TRBD1 (6 bases). V dropped 5 bases and J dropped 11 bases, with 27 bases sitting between them. CDR3 length equals 16 residues. Germline assignment: CDR1 LNHDA and CDR2 SQIVND (reference sequence). CDR3 sequence: CASSPRSPDSGFRAFF. The CDR3 bases are TGTGCCAGTAGTCCACGATCCCCGGACAGCGGCTTTCGGGCTTTCTTT.